The source of this TCR beta chain is a study of blood T cell repertoires in COVID-19. Clones were sequenced by immunoSEQ multiplex PCR, and TCRdb holds only the in-frame ones, with some missing. The table shows around 310,000 clones, with approximately 91% occurring only once. The V gene lost 6 bases and the J gene lost 14 bases, with 14 bases spanning the gap. CDR1 MGHDK and CDR2 SYGVNS come from the germline V gene. The CDR3 contains 12 residues. The specimen sequenced was peripheral blood. The receptor's source is a woman in her sixties with acute or convalescent COVID-19. The J gene is TRBJ1-6, the V gene TRBV25-1; unclear D gene. CDR3 DNA: TGTGCCAGCAGCGAAGGTGGGAGGTCCCTCCACTTT. Translation: CASSEGGRSLHF.